These 3 T cell receptor beta chains were all obtained from the same sample, sequenced in a study of T cells in Graves' hyperthyroidism and ophthalmopathy. Using RNA transcripts as the source, TCR beta CDR3 regions were amplified. HTBI primers were used for first-round RT-PCR of the TCR CDR3. Each CDR3 protein gets one entry after TCRdb re-called the multiplex PCR reads with MiXCR. Of fewer than 900,000 distinct CDR3 sequences listed, 16% are singletons. The material sequenced was blood. All receptors come from a man between 18 and 29 years old with Graves' hyperthyroidism.

Ten or more counts support this clonotype. This rearrangement joins TRBV20-1 to TRBJ2-7; D possibly corresponds to TRBD2 (6 bases). The CDR3 runs to 13 residues. Germline V lookup: CDR1 DFQATT, CDR2 SNEGSKA (reference sequence). V dropped 3 bases and J dropped 1 base, with 10 bases sitting between them. This CDR3 reads CSARTSRSYEQYF. The CDR3 DNA reads TGCAGTGCTAGGACTAGTAGGTCCTACGAGCAGTACTTC.

This clonotype was observed a few times. This sequence joins TRBV19 and TRBJ1-6; D is undetermined. V lost 5 bases, J lost 2 bases, and 7 bases lay in between. Germline CDR1 is LNHDA and CDR2 is SQIVND (reference sequence). The CDR3 covers 14 residues. As DNA, the CDR3 is TGTGCCAGTAGTGGTGCGGCCTATAATTCACCCCTCCACTTT. Protein product: CASSGAAYNSPLHF.

This clonotype was observed at least ten times. V usage is TRBV4-3 and J usage is TRBJ2-5, with a tentative D call TRBD2 (5 bases). V lost 4 bases and J 3 bases, leaving 9 bases between the germline ends. CDR3 length equals 13 residues. The germline gives CDR1 LGHNA, CDR2 YSLEER. The CDR3 region has the DNA TGCGCCAGCAGCCCCCGGGAAAAAGAGACCCAGTACTTC. This encodes CASSPREKETQYF.